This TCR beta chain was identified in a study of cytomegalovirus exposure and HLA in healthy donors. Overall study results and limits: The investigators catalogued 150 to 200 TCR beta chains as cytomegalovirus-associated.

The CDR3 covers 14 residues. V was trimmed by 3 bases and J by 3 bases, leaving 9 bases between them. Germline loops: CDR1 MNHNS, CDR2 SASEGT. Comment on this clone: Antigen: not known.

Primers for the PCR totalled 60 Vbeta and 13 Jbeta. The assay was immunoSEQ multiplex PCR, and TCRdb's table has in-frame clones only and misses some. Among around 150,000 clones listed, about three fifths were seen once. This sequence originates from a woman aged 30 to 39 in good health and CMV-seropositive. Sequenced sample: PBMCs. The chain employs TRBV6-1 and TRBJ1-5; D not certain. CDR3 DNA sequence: TGTGCCAGCAGTGACGTACAGATCAATCAGCCCCAGCATTTT. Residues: CASSDVQINQPQHF.